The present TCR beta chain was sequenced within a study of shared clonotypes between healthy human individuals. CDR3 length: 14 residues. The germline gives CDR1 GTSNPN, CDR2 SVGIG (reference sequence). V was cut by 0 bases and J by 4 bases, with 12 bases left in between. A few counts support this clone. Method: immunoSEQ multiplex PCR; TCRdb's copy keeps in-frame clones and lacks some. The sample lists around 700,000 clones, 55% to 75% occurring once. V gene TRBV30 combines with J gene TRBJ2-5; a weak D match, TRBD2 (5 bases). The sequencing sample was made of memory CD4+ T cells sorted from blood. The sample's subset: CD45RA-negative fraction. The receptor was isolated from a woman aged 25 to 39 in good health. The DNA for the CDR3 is TGTGCCTGGAGTGTACTCGGGAACCCAGAGACCCAGTACTTC. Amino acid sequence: CAWSVLGNPETQYF.